This TCR beta chain was identified during a study of naive and memory T cell subsets. Points from the study as a whole: This RNA-based method may be sensitive to activation-related transcript changes.

Four PCR rounds used nested alpha and beta constant region primers plus the SP2 primer. Reverse transcription of blood and skin TCR RNA was primed at alpha and beta constant regions. TCRdb ran MiXCR on the 5' RACE reads and lists one entry per CDR3 protein. Here the sample spans around 56,000 distinct CDR3 sequences, roughly 7.5% being singletons. About this clonotype: Its target is not known.

An oligonucleotide containing a UMI was ligated to the 3' end of TCR cDNA. Adult healthy volunteers gave 2.5 ml peripheral blood for whole-blood RNA. Unsorted total RNA, about 1 to 1000 ng, was DNase treated before reverse transcription. This CDR3 contains 15 residues. Germline-derived CDR1 and CDR2 are MNHEY and SVGAGI. Trimming shortened V by 6 bases and J by 8 bases, and 22 bases separated the two germline ends. V usage is TRBV6-5 and J usage is TRBJ1-2, with D perhaps TRBD1 (5 bases). The sequence was collected from a female donor in good health. The CDR3 region is CASRPPGAGKGGYTF. CDR3 sequence (DNA): TGTGCCAGCAGACCGCCCGGGGCAGGGAAAGGCGGCTACACCTTC.